The 4 T cell receptor beta chains presented below share a single source sample, sequenced in a study of cytomegalovirus exposure and HLA in healthy donors. It was with 60 Vbeta and 13 Jbeta primers that the PCR ran. Only in-frame clones appear in the TCRdb table, and some are missing; sequencing was by immunoSEQ multiplex PCR. The data hold 130,000 to 150,000 clones, with around 77% observed a single time. Material for sequencing was PBMCs. The receptors here all came from a woman in her thirties or forties in good health and CMV-seropositive.

In its sample, this clone was seen a few times. The chain combines TRBV5-1 with TRBJ1-3; 8 nucleotides agree with TRBD1. The CDR3 has 14 residues. Germline assignment: CDR1 SGHRS and CDR2 YFSETQ. Trimming cost V 4 bases and J 2 bases; bases outside gene matches: 2. The CDR3 DNA follows: TGCGCCAGCAGCGCGGACAGGGCTGGAAACACCATATATTTT. Translated: CASSADRAGNTIYF.

J is TRBJ2-7 and V is TRBV4-1; the match to TRBD1 covers 9 bases. The CDR3 has 17 residues. Germline V gene sequence: CDR1 MGHRA, CDR2 YSYEKL. After removal of 1 base from V and 1 base from J, the junction contained 8 bases not matched to a gene. CDR3 sequence: CASSQVRLGQGSYEQYF. CDR3 DNA sequence: TGCGCCAGCAGCCAAGTACGGTTGGGACAGGGATCCTACGAGCAGTACTTC.

The rearrangement joins TRBV15 to TRBJ2-3; D is possibly TRBD2 (6 bases). The CDR3 is 16 amino acids. Germline values: CDR1 LNHNV, CDR2 YYDKDF (reference sequence). Trimming removed 1 base at V and 4 bases at J, with 15 bases between. DNA for the CDR3: TGTGCCACCAGCAGAGCTGGAGGGCCGGGGGCAGATACGCAGTATTTT. It translates to CATSRAGGPGADTQYF.

This chain uses TRBV30 with TRBJ2-3; 8 bases agree with TRBD2. Germline V gene sequence: CDR1 GTSNPN, CDR2 SVGIG (reference sequence). V shed 3 bases and J 0 bases; nucleotides not matched to a gene: 5. CDR3 length: 15 residues. The CDR3 here is CAWSLSGASTDTQYF. In DNA, the CDR3 is TGTGCCTGGAGCCTTAGCGGGGCTAGCACAGATACGCAGTATTTT.